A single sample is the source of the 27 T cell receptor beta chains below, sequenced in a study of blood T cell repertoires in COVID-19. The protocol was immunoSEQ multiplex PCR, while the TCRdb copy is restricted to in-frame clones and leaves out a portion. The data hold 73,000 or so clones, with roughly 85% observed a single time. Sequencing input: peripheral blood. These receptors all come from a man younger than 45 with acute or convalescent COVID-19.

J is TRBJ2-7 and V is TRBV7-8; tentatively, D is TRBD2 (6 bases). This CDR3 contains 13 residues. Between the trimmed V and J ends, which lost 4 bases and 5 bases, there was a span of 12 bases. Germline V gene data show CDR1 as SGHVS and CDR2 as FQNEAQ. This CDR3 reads CASSYYGGDEQYF. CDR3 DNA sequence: TGTGCCAGCAGCTACTACGGGGGAGACGAGCAGTACTTC.

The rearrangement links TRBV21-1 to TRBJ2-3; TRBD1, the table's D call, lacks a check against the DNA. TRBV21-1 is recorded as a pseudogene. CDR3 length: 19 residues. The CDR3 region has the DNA TGTGCCAGCAGCTCCAGAAACACTATACAGGGGACTCTTGTCGATACGCAGTATTTT. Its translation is CASSSRNTIQGTLVDTQYF.

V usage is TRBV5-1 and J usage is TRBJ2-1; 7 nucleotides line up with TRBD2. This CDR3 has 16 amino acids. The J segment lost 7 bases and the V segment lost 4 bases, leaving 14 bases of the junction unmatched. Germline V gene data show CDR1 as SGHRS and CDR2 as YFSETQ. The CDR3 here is CASSAKGGSSGNEQFF. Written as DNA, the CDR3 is TGCGCCAGCAGCGCCAAGGGCGGGAGCTCCGGGAATGAGCAGTTCTTC.

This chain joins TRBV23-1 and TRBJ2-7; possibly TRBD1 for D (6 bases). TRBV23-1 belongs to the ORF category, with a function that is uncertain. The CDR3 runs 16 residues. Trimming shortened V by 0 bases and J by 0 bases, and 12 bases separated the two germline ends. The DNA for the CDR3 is TGCGCCAGCAGTCAATCCACCCGAGGGGGCTCCTACGAGCAGTACTTC. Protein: CASSQSTRGGSYEQYF.

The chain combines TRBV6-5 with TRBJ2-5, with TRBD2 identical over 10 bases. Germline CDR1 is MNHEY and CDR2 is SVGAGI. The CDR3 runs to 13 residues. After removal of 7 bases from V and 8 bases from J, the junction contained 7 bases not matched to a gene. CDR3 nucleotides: TGTGCCAGCACTCCGGGACTAGCGAGAACCCAGTACTTC. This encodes CASTPGLARTQYF.

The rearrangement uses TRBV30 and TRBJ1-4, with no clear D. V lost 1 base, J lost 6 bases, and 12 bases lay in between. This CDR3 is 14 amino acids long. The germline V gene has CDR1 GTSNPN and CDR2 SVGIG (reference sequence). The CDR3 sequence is CAWSAMPGDEKLFF. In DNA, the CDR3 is TGTGCCTGGAGTGCCATGCCCGGGGATGAAAAACTGTTTTTT.

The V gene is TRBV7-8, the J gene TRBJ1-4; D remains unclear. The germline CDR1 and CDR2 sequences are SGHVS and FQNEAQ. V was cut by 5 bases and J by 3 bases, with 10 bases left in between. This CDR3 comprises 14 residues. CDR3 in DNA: TGTGCCAGCAGCCAATCGCGATCTAATGAAAAACTGTTTTTT. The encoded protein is CASSQSRSNEKLFF.

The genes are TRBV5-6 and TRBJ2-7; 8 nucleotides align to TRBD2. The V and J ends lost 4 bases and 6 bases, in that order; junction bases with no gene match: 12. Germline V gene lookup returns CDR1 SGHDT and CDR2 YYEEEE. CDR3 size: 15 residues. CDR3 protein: CASSARGGREVEQYF. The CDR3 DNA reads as TGTGCCAGCAGCGCGAGAGGCGGGCGGGAGGTCGAGCAGTACTTC.

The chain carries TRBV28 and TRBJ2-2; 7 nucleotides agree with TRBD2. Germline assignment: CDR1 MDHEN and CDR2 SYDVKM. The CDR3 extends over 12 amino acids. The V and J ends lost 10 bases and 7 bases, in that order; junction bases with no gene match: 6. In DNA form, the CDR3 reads TGTGCCACGTGGACTAGGGGCGGGGAGCTGTTTTTT. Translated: CATWTRGGELFF.

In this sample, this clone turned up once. CDR3 in amino acids: CASSDSGNGGELFF. CDR3 nucleotides: TGTGCCAGCAGTGATAGCGGGAATGGCGGGGAGCTGTTTTTT. The chain has TRBV2 and TRBJ2-2; 8 nucleotides match TRBD2. The CDR3 has 14 amino acids. The V gene's germline CDR1 is SNHLY and CDR2 FYNNEI. The V segment lost 3 bases and the J segment 7 bases; nucleotides outside the gene matches: 4. Full variable domain (rest looked up from reference TRBV2 and TRBJ2-2): EPEVTQTPSHQVTQMGQEVILRCVPISNHLYFYWYRQILGQKVEFLVSFYNNEISEKSEIFDDQFSVERPDGSNFTLKIRSTKLEDSAMYFCASSDSGNGGELFFGEGSRLTVL.

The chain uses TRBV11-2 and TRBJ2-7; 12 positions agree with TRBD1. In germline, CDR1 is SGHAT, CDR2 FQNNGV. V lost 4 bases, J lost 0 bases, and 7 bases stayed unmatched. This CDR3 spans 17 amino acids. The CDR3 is CASSSYGTGGFSYEQYF. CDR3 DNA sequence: TGTGCCAGCAGCTCCTATGGGACAGGGGGCTTCTCCTACGAGCAGTACTTC.

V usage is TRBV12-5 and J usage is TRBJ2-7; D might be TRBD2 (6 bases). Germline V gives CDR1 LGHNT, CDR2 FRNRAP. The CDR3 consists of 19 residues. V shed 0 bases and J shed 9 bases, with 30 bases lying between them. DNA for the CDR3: TGTGCTAGTGGTTTGGTACGGGAGAAGAAAAAACGTTGTTTTAGTGGGCAGTACTTC. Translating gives CASGLVREKKKRCFSGQYF.

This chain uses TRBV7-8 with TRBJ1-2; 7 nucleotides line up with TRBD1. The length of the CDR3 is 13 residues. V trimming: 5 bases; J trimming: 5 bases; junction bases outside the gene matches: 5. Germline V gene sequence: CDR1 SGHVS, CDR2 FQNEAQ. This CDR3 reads CASSIDREYGYTF. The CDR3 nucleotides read TGTGCCAGCAGCATCGACAGGGAATATGGCTACACCTTC.

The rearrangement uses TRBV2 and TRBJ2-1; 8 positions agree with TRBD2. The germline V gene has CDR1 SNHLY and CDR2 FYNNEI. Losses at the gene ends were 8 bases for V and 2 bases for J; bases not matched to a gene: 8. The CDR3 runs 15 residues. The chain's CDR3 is CASRRGAGAYNEQFF. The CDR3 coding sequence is TGTGCCAGCCGCCGGGGAGCGGGAGCCTACAATGAGCAGTTCTTC.

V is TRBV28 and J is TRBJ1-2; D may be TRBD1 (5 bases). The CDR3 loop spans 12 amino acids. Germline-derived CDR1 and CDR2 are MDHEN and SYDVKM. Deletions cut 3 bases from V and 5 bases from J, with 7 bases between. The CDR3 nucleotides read TGTGCCAGCAGTTTCCAGGGTTATGGCTACACCTTC. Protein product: CASSFQGYGYTF.

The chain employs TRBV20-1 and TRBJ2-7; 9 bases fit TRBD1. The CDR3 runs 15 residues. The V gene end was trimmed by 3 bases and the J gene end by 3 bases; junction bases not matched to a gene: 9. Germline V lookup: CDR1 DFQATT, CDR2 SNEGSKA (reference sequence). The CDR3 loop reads CSASQLGQGVYEQYF. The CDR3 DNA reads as TGCAGTGCTAGTCAATTGGGACAGGGTGTCTACGAGCAGTACTTC.

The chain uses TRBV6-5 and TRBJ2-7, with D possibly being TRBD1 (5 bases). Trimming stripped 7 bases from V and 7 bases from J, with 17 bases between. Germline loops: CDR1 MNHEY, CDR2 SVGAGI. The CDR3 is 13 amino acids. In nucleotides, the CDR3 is TGTGCCAGCACGGATGGGGCCTCTGAAGAGCAGTACTTC. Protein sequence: CASTDGASEEQYF.

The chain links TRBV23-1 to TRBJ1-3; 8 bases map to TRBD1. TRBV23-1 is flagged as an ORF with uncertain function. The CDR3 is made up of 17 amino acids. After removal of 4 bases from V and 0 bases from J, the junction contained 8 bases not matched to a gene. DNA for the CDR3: TGCGCCAGCAGTCCCAATTCCGGGACAGGCTCTGGAAACACCATATATTTT. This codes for CASSPNSGTGSGNTIYF.

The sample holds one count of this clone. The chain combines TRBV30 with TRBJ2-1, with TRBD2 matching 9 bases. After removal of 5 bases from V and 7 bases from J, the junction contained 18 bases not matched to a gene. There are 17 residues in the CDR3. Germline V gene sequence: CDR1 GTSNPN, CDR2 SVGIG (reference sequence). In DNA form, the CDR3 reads TGTGCCTGGGACAGGACTAGCGAAAATATACCGGGAAATGAGCAGTTCTTC. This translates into CAWDRTSENIPGNEQFF.

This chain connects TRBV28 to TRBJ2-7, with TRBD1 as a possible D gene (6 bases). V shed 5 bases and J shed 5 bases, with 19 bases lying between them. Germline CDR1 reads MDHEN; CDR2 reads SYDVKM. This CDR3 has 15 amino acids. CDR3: CASSPARGSSDEQYF. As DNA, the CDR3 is TGTGCCAGCAGTCCCGCCAGGGGTAGTAGTGACGAGCAGTACTTC.

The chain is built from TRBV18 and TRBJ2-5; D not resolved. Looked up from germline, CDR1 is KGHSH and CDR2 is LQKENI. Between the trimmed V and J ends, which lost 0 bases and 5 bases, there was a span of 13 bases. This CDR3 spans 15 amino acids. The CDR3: CASSPPAPSGETQYF. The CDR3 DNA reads TGTGCCAGCTCACCACCGGCGCCCTCCGGGGAGACCCAGTACTTC. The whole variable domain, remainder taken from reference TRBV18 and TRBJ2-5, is NAGVMQNPRHLVRRRGQEARLRCSPMKGHSHVYWYRQLPEEGLKFMVYLQKENIIDESGMPKERFSAEFPKEGPSILRIQQVVRGDSAAYFCASSPPAPSGETQYFGPGTRLLVL.

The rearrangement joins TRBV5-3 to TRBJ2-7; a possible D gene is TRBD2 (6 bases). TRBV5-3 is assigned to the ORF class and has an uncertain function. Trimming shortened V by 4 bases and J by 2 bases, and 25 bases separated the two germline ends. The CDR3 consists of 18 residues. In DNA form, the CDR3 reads TGTGCCAGAAGCCCACCCGGGACTCCTCCATACCATACCTACGAGCAGTACTTC. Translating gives CARSPPGTPPYHTYEQYF.

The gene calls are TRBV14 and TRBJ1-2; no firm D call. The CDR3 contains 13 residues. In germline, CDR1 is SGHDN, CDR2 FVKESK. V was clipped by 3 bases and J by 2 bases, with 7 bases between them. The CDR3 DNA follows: TGTGCCAGCAGCCATAATCGGAACTATGGCTACACCTTC. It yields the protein CASSHNRNYGYTF.

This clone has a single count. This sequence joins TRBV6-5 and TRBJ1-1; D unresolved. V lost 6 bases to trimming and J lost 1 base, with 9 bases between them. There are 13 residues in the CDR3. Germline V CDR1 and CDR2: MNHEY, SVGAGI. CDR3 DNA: TGTGCCAGCAGCCTCACAGCGAACACTGAAGCTTTCTTT. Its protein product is CASSLTANTEAFF.

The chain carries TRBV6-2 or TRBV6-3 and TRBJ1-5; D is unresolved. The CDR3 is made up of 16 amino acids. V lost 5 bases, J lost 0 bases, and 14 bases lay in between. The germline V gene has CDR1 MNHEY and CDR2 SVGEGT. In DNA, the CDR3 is TGTGCCAGCAGTCTACGCGGGATATATAGCAATCAGCCCCAGCATTTT. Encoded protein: CASSLRGIYSNQPQHF.

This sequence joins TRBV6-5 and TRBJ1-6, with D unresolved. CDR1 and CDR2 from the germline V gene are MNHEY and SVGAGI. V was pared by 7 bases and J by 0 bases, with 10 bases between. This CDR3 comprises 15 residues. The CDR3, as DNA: TGTGCCAGCACCAGGCGGGACTCCTATAATTCACCCCTCCACTTT. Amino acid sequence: CASTRRDSYNSPLHF.

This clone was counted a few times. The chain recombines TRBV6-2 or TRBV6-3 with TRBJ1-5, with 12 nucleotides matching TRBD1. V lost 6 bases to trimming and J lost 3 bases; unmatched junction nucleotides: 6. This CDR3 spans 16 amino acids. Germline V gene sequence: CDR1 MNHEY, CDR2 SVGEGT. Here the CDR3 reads CASSSPGQGANQPQHF. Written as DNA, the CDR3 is TGTGCCAGCAGCTCTCCGGGACAGGGGGCCAATCAGCCCCAGCATTTT.